This TCR beta chain was sequenced during a study of blood T cell repertoires in COVID-19. Background on the study: Sources were T cells, B-cell-depleted T cells, or PBMCs; the material itself was cDNA or gDNA.

Method: immunoSEQ multiplex PCR; TCRdb's copy keeps in-frame clones and lacks some. The sample gives 170,000 or so clones, 85% to 90% of which show up once; less than 8% is in the top ten. Germline assignment: CDR1 SGHDT and CDR2 YYEEEE. V lost 0 bases and J 7 bases, leaving 14 bases between the germline ends. CDR3 length: 15 residues. This TCR came from a woman aged 50 to 65 who had recovered from COVID-19. The gene calls are TRBV5-6 and TRBJ1-5; D is ambiguous. What was sequenced was PBMCs or T cells enriched from blood (not recorded which). CDR3 amino acids: CASSLAGRSYQPQHF. The CDR3, as DNA: TGTGCCAGCAGCTTGGCCGGGAGGTCATACCAGCCCCAGCATTTT.